Following are 2 T cell receptor beta chains from one sample sequenced in a study of cytomegalovirus exposure and HLA in healthy donors. This PCR relied on a set of 60 Vbeta primers and 13 Jbeta primers. Assay: immunoSEQ multiplex PCR; the TCRdb copy retains only in-frame clones and omits some. The data hold 200,000 or so clones, with 75% to 90% observed a single time. Source material: PBMCs. Receptors originate from a young man in good health and CMV-seronegative.

The chain carries TRBV5-1 and TRBJ2-2; TRBD2 might be the D (6 bases). CDR1 is SGHRS, CDR2 YFSETQ, per germline. Trimming took off 5 bases at V and 8 bases at J, with 13 bases between the two ends. The CDR3 contains 13 residues. CDR3 region: CASSYLSGGELFF. CDR3 nucleotide sequence: TGCGCCAGCAGTTACCTTAGCGGAGGGGAGCTGTTTTTT.

This clone was detected only a few times. The rearrangement links TRBV5-1 to TRBJ2-2; tentative D call: TRBD2 (5 bases). This CDR3 region has 16 residues. The germline V gene has CDR1 SGHRS and CDR2 YFSETQ. Trimming pared 1 base from V and 3 bases from J, leaving 13 bases between. CDR3: CASSLRLASDTGELFF. The CDR3 DNA sequence: TGCGCCAGCAGCTTGCGGCTAGCCTCAGACACCGGGGAGCTGTTTTTT.